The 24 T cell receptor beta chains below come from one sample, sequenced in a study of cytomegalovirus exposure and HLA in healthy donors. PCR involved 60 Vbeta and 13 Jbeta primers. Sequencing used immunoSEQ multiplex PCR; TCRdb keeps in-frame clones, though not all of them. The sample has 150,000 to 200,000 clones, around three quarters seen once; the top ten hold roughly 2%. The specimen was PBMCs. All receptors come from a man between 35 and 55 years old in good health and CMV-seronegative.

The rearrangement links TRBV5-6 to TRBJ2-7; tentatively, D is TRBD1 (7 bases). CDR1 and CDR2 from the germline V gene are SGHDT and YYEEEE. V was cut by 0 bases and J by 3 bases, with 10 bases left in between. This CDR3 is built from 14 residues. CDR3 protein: CASSLGQGGYEQYF. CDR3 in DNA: TGTGCCAGCAGCTTGGGACAGGGAGGCTACGAGCAGTACTTC.

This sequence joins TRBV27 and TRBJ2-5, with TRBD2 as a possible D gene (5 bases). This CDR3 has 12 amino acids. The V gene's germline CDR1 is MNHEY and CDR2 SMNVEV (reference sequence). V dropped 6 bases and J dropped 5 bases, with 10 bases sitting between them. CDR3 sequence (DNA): TGTGCCAGCAGCTCGGGCGGGGAGACCCAGTACTTC. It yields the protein CASSSGGETQYF.

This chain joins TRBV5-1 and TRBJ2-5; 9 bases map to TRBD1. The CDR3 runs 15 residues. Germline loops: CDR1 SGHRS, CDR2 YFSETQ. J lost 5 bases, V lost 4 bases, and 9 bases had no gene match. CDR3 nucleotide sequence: TGCGCCAGCAGCCGGGGACAGGGTCCGGCGGAGACCCAGTACTTC. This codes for CASSRGQGPAETQYF.

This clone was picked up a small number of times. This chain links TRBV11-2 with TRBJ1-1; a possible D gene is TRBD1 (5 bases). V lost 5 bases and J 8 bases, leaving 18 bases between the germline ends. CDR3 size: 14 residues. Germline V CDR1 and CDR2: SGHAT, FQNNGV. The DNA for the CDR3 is TGTGCCAGCAGCCCCTATGGGGGACTCAACGAAGCTTTCTTT. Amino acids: CASSPYGGLNEAFF.

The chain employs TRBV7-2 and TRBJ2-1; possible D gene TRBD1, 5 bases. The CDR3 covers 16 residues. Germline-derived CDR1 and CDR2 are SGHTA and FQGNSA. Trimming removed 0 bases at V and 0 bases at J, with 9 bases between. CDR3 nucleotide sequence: TGTGCCAGCAGCTTAGCGCTAGGACACTCCTACAATGAGCAGTTCTTC. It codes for CASSLALGHSYNEQFF.

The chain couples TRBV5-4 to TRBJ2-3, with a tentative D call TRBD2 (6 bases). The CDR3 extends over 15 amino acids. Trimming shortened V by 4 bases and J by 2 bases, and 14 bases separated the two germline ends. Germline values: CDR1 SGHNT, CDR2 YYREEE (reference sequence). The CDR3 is CASSTPSGHTDTQYF. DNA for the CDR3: TGTGCCAGCAGCACGCCAAGCGGGCACACAGATACGCAGTATTTT.

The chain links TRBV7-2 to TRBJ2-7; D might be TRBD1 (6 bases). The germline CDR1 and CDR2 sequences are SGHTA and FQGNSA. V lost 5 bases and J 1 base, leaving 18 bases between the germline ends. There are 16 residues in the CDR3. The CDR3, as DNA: TGTGCCAGCAGCGCCCATCACGGGACAAGGTCCTACGAGCAGTACTTC. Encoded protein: CASSAHHGTRSYEQYF.

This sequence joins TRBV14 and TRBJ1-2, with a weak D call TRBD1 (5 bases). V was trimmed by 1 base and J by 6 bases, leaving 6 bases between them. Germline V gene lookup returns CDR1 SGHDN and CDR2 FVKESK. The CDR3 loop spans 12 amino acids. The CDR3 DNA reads TGTGCCAGCAGCCAAGGACAGAATGGCTACACCTTC. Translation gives CASSQGQNGYTF.

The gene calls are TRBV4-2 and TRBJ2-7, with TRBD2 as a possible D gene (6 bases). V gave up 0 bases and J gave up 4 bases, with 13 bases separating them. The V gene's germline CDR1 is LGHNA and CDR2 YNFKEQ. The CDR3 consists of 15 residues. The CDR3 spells CASSQDRTNRYEQYF. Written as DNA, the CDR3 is TGTGCCAGCAGCCAAGATAGGACTAACCGATACGAGCAGTACTTC.

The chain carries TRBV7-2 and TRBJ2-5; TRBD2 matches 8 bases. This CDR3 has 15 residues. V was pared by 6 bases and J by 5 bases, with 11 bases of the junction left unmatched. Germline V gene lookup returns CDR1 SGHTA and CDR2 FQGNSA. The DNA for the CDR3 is TGTGCCAGCAGTGAGTCCGGGACTAGGCGGGAGACCCAGTACTTC. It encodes CASSESGTRRETQYF.

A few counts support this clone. CDR3 coding DNA: TGTGCCAGCAGCGCCTGGACAGGGGCCTCCTACGAGCAGTACTTC. As protein: CASSAWTGASYEQYF. The rearrangement uses TRBV7-8 and TRBJ2-7, with 9 bases fitting TRBD1. V dropped 5 bases and J dropped 0; count of bases not matched to a gene: 5. Germline assignment: CDR1 SGHVS and CDR2 FQNEAQ. CDR3 length: 15 residues.

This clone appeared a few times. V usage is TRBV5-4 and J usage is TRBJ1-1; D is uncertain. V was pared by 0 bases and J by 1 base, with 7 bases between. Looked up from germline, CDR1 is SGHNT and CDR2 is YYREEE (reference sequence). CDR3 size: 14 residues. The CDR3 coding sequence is TGTGCCAGCAGCTTGGAGCCGGGGAACACTGAAGCTTTCTTT. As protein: CASSLEPGNTEAFF.

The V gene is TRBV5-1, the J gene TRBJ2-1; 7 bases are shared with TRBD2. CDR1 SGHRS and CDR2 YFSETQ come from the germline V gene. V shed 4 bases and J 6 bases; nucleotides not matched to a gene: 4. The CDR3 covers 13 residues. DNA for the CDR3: TGCGCCAGCAGCAAAGCGGGATTCAATGAGCAGTTCTTC. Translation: CASSKAGFNEQFF.

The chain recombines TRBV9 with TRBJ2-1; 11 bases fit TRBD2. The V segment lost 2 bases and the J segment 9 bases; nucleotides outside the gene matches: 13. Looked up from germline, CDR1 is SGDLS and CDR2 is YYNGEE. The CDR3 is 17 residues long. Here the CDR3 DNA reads TGTGCCAGCAGCGTTAGTAGCGGGAGGGGCGGCGGGAGTGAGCAGTTCTTC. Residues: CASSVSSGRGGGSEQFF.

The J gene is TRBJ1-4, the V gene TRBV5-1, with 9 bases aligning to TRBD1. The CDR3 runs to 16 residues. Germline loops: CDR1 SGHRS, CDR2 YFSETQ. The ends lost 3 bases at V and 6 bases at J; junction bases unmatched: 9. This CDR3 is CASSSTRQGGHEKLFF. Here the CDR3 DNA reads TGCGCCAGCAGCTCGACAAGACAGGGGGGGCATGAAAAACTGTTTTTT. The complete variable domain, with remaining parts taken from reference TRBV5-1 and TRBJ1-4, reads KAGVTQTPRYLIKTRGQQVTLSCSPISGHRSVSWYQQTPGQGLQFLFEYFSETQRNKGNFPGRFSGRQFSNSRSEMNVSTLELGDSALYLCASSSTRQGGHEKLFFGSGTQLSVL.

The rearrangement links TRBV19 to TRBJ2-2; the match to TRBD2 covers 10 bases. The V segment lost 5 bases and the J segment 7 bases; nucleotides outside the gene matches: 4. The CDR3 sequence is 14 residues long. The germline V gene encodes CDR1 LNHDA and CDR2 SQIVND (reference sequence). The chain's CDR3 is CASSPWTSGGELFF. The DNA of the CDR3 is TGTGCCAGTAGTCCCTGGACTAGCGGCGGGGAGCTGTTTTTT.

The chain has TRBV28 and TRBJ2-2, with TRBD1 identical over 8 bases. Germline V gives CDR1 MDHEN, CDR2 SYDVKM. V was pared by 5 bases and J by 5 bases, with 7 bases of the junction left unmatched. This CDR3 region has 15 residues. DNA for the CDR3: TGTGCCAGCAGTCTTCAGGGGGCAGGTACCGGGGAGCTGTTTTTT. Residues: CASSLQGAGTGELFF.

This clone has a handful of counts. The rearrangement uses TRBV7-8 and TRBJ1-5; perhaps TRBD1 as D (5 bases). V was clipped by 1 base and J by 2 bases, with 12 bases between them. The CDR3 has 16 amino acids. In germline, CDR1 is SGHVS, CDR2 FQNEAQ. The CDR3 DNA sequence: TGTGCCAGCAGCTTAGGGGGGGTTGCAGGCAATCAGCCCCAGCATTTT. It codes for CASSLGGVAGNQPQHF.

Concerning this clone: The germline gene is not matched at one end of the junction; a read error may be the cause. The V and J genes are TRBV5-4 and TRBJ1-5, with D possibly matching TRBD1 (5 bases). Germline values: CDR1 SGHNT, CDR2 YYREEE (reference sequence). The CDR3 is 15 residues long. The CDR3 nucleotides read TGTGCCACCAGCCCGGGGGGGGGTAGAGATCAGCCCCAGCATTTT. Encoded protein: CATSPGGGRDQPQHF.

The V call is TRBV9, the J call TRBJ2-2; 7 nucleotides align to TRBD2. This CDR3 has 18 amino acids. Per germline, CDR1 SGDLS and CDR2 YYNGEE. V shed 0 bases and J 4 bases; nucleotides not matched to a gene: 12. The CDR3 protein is CASSVVAGASGGTGELFF. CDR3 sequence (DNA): TGTGCCAGCAGCGTAGTGGCGGGAGCCTCTGGGGGCACCGGGGAGCTGTTTTTT.

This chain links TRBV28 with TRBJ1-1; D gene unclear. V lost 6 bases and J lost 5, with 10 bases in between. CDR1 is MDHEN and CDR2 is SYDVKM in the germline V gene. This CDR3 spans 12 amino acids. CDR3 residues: CASRLPGTEAFF. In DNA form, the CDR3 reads TGTGCCAGCAGGCTACCGGGAACTGAAGCTTTCTTT.

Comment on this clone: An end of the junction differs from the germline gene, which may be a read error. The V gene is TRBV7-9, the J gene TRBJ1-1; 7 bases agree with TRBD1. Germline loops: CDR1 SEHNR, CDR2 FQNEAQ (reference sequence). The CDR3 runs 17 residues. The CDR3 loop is CSSSLANRQGDLWGAFF. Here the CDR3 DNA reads TGTTCCAGCAGCTTAGCGAATCGACAGGGAGATCTTTGGGGAGCTTTCTTT.

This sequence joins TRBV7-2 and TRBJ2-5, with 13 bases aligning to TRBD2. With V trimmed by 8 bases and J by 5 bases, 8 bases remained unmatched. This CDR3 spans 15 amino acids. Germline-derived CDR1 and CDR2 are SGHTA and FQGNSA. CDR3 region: CASARRLAGGETQYF. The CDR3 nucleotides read TGTGCCAGCGCTCGTAGACTAGCGGGAGGCGAGACCCAGTACTTC.

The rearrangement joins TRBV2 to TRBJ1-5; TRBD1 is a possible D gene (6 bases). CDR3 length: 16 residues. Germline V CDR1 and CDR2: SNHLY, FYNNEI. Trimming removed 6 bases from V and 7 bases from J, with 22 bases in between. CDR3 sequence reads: CASRLSFTQGKQPQHF. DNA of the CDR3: TGTGCCAGCAGGCTCAGCTTTACGCAGGGGAAGCAGCCCCAGCATTTT.